A single sample gave rise to the 25 T cell receptor delta chains below, sequenced in a study of γδ T cells in repeated Plasmodium falciparum infection. Vgamma9/Vdelta2+ and Vdelta2-negative gammadelta T cells were flow-sorted from PBMC for bulk sequencing. TCRdb re-processed the multiplex PCR reads using CATT. This table has 85,000 to 95,000 delta-chain clones, roughly 1.4% appearing once. The material sequenced was gamma-delta T cells from blood. Receptor source: a pool of human donors (malaria-infected and uninfected, not separated).

This clone was seen at least ten times. In nucleotides, the CDR3 is TGTGCTCTTGGGGAAAAATCCTTCCTACCTGGGGGTCCCCCTTTAGGCGATAAACTCATCTTT. It specifies CALGEKSFLPGGPPLGDKLIF. The rearrangement uses TRDV1 and TRDJ1; TRDD2 aligns across 9 bases. From germline, CDR1 is TSWWSYY and CDR2 QGS. The CDR3 contains 21 residues. V was clipped by 2 bases and J by 4 bases; unmatched bases: 23.

About this clone itself: One base separates it from a far larger clone, so it is likely a read error. Other DNA variants within this sample encode the same CDR3. The V gene call reads TRDV1; no J gene was called; the table's D call, TRDD3, has no DNA check behind it. Germline V gene sequence: CDR1 TSWWSYY, CDR2 QGS. The CDR3 consists of 21 residues. This chain's CDR3 is CALGELVLIDPRGGATDKLIF. The CDR3 nucleotides are TGTGCTCTTGGGGAACTAGTTCTAATTGACCCTCGGGGGGGTGCCACCGATAAGCTCATCTTT.

This clone is medium-sized within its sample. Other DNA sequences in the sample encode the same CDR3. The chain employs TRDV1 and TRDJ1, with 7 bases lining up with TRDD3. Germline V CDR1 and CDR2: TSWWSYY, QGS. This CDR3 contains 22 residues. V was pared by 0 bases and J by 0 bases, with 22 bases of the junction left unmatched. CDR3 coding DNA: TGTGCTCTTGGGGAACTCAAGGTACCTACTGGGGATAAGCCCGGGGACACCGATAAACTCATCTTT. This sequence encodes CALGELKVPTGDKPGDTDKLIF.

This clone was found a few times. The V gene is TRDV1, the J gene TRDJ1; TRDD3 aligns across 12 bases. Germline values: CDR1 TSWWSYY, CDR2 QGS. After removal of 8 bases from V and 4 bases from J, the junction contained 17 bases not matched to a gene. The CDR3 is made up of 18 amino acids. In DNA, the CDR3 is TGTGCTCTTAAATCCTACGCTGTACTGGGGGATACCAACGATAAACTCATCTTT. As protein: CALKSYAVLGDTNDKLIF.

This clone was recorded a few times. This chain uses TRDV2 with TRDJ1; D is unresolved. The J gene, absent from TCRdb, was called here by matching the DNA to germline. The CDR3 is made up of 14 amino acids. The germline gives CDR1 GEAIGNYY, CDR2 EKD. Trimming pared 0 bases from V and 10 bases from J, leaving 17 bases between. This chain's CDR3 is CACDTDHKTGRLIF. CDR3 sequence (DNA): TGTGCCTGTGACACCGATCACAAAACGGGTCGACTCATCTTT.

This clone showed up many times. The protein given by TCRdb reflects a much larger clone and differs at residue 22 from this DNA's translation, likely from a read error; the protein shown is the DNA's translation. This sequence joins TRDV1 and TRDJ1; 13 nucleotides agree with TRDD3. Per the germline V gene, CDR1 is TSWWSYY and CDR2 is QGS. This CDR3 is built from 23 residues. CDR3 loop: CALGELAGTGGYARGLYTDKLTF. The CDR3 DNA is TGTGCTCTTGGGGAATTAGCGGGTACTGGGGGATACGCGCGGGGCCTCTACACCGATAAACTCACCTTT.

In this sample, this clone turned up a few times. This is likely an artifact of a read error, given a far larger clone one base away. Other nucleotide sequences in the sample specify the same CDR3. The chain couples TRDV3 to TRDJ1; D unresolved. Matching the DNA to germline supplied the J gene, which TCRdb does not give. The CDR3 spans 12 residues. Trimming removed 1 base from V and 2 bases from J, with 8 bases in between. The germline CDR1 and CDR2 sequences are TVYSNPD and GDNSRS (reference sequence). CDR3 loop: CAFKPYTDKLIF. In DNA form, the CDR3 reads TGTGCCTTTAAACCCTATACCGATAAACTCATCTTT.

This clone was counted between two and nine times. The amino acid sequence in TCRdb belongs to a much larger clone and departs from this DNA's translation at residue 14, likely a sequencing read error; the sequence shown is translated from the DNA. Called V gene: TRDV2; the J gene was not called; the table's D call, TRDD3, has no DNA check behind it. Looked up from germline, CDR1 is GEAIGNYY and CDR2 is EKD. The CDR3 totals 15 residues. The CDR3 bases are TGTGCCTGTGACACCGGGGGACTGGGTATCGATAAACTCACCTTT. This gives the protein CACDTGGLGIDKLTF.

This clone came up a few times. TCRdb's protein, taken from a much larger clone, differs from this DNA's translation at residue 6, likely owing to a read error; the protein displayed comes from the DNA. The rearrangement uses TRDV2 and TRDJ1; possibly TRDD3 for D (5 bases). No J gene is reported in TCRdb; it was inferred here by comparing the DNA with germline. V dropped 3 bases and J dropped 2 bases, with 15 bases sitting between them. Germline V CDR1 and CDR2: GEAIGNYY, EKD. The CDR3 is 15 residues long. CDR3 loop: CACDQMSRGTDKLIF. In DNA form, the CDR3 reads TGTGCCTGTGACCAAATGTCCCGGGGAACCGATAAACTCATCTTT.

Turning to this clone: This DNA's translation differs at residue 9 from TCRdb's protein, which comes from a much larger clone; a read error is likely, and the protein shown is translated from the DNA. The DNA of the CDR3 is TGTGCTCTTGGGGAACTTCTAATTTTACCGCTGCCACGGTGGGATACGCCCCACACCGATAAACTCATCTTT. It yields the protein CALGELLILPLPRWDTPHTDKLIF. The chain is built from TRDV1 and TRDJ1; 8 bases match TRDD3. Matching the DNA to germline supplied the J gene, which TCRdb does not give. Germline CDR1 TSWWSYY, CDR2 QGS. CDR3 length: 24 residues. Trimming at V came to 0 bases and at J to 0 bases, leaving 27 bases not matched to a gene.

In its sample, this clone was seen a few times. The TCRdb protein comes from a much larger clone and disagrees with this DNA's translation at residue 13, likely due to a read error; the protein given here is derived from the DNA. No J gene was called, and the V gene is TRDV2; TRDD3 was called by the table and not checked on the DNA. From germline, CDR1 is GEAIGNYY and CDR2 EKD. The CDR3 has 14 amino acids. This chain's CDR3 is CACDNLGDYDKLTF. The CDR3 DNA follows: TGTGCCTGTGACAATCTGGGGGACTACGATAAACTCACCTTT.

As regards this clone: TCRdb has a much larger clone's protein, which differs at residue 15 from the translation of this DNA, likely because of a read error; what is shown is the protein translated from the DNA. The CDR3 bases are TGTGCTCTTGGGGAATGGTCATGGGTGGATATGACTGGGGGATGCCCCACCCATAAACTCATCTTT. Its translation: CALGEWSWVDMTGGCPTHKLIF. The V and J genes are TRDV1 and TRDJ1, with 10 bases matching TRDD3. This CDR3 spans 22 amino acids. The V gene's germline CDR1 is TSWWSYY and CDR2 QGS.

With respect to this clone: The protein TCRdb lists belongs to a much larger clone and differs from this DNA's translation at residue 8, which points to a read error; the protein shown is made from the DNA. The chain combines TRDV2 with TRDJ1, with TRDD3 identical over 8 bases. TCRdb records no J gene; here it was assigned by comparing the DNA to germline. The CDR3 extends over 23 amino acids. Germline CDR1 GEAIGNYY, CDR2 EKD. V was clipped by 3 bases and J by 4 bases; unmatched bases: 33. Here the CDR3 DNA reads TGTGCCTGTGACCGAGTACTGAATCATTCCGCAACTGGGGGTTCTCTCCTGTTCGATAAACTCATCTTT. This encodes CACDRVLNHSATGGSLLFDKLIF.

In its sample, this clone was seen a few times. This DNA's translation and the protein TCRdb lists, from a much larger clone, do not match at residue 5, likely due to a read error; the protein shown is translated from the DNA. The V and J genes are TRDV3 and TRDJ1, with no clear D. With 1 base removed from V and 2 bases from J, the gap between germline ends came to 8 bases. The CDR3 length is 12 residues. CDR1 and CDR2 (germline): TVYSNPD, GDNSRS (reference sequence). The CDR3 sequence is CAFNRVTDKLIF. The CDR3 DNA reads TGTGCCTTTAACAGGGTTACCGATAAACTCATCTTT.

Note on this clone: The protein given by TCRdb reflects a much larger clone and differs at residue 9 from this DNA's translation, likely from a read error; the protein shown is the DNA's translation. The chain combines TRDV2 with TRDJ1; TRDD3 matches 10 bases. TCRdb carries no J gene annotation; the J gene was assigned here by matching the DNA with germline. The CDR3 is made up of 16 amino acids. The V gene end was trimmed by 5 bases and the J gene end by 2 bases; junction bases not matched to a gene: 10. Looked up from germline, CDR1 is GEAIGNYY and CDR2 is EKD. In nucleotides, the CDR3 is TGTGCCTGTGTGGGACTGGGGGATGCGGGTACCGATAAACTCATCTTT. Its translation: CACVGLGDAGTDKLIF.

This clone came up a few times. TCRdb records a much larger clone's protein for this DNA, with a difference at residue 11 that likely arises from a read error; the protein given is the translation of the DNA. The rearrangement links TRDV2 to TRDJ3, with D maybe TRDD3 (5 bases). The J gene is not listed in TCRdb, so it was assigned here from a DNA match to germline. Germline CDR1 reads GEAIGNYY; CDR2 reads EKD. This CDR3 has 16 residues. The CDR3 bases are TGTGCCTGTGACACACCAGGATCCTGGGACCCCCGACAGATGTTTTTC. Its protein is CACDTPGSWDPRQMFF.

With respect to this clone: TCRdb records a much larger clone's protein for this DNA, with a difference at residue 12 that likely arises from a read error; the protein given is the translation of the DNA. The chain carries TRDV1 and TRDJ1; D assignment may be TRDD2 or TRDD3 (5 bases each). V was shortened by 2 bases and J by 2 bases, with 24 bases between the two germline ends. Germline V lookup: CDR1 TSWWSYY, CDR2 QGS. This CDR3 region has 19 residues. CDR3 residues: CALGEGPTPRDAGTDKLIF. In DNA form, the CDR3 reads TGTGCTCTTGGGGAAGGGCCTACCCCGAGGGATGCGGGAACCGATAAACTCATCTTT.

This clone was found a few times. The translation of this DNA and the TCRdb protein of a much larger clone differ at residue 11, probably owing to a read error; the protein shown here is translated from the DNA. The chain recombines TRDV2 with TRDJ3, with 8 positions matching TRDD3. This CDR3 is built from 18 residues. With V trimmed by 0 bases and J by 5 bases, 8 bases remained unmatched. Germline V gives CDR1 GEAIGNYY, CDR2 EKD. Here the CDR3 DNA reads TGTGCCTGTGACACCGGGGGATATGGGTCCCGGGACACCCGACAGATGTTTTTC. This translates into CACDTGGYGSRDTRQMFF.

Concerning this clone itself: TCRdb's listed protein matches a much larger clone and diverges from this DNA's translation at residue 4, likely through a read error; the protein shown comes from the DNA. This rearrangement joins TRDV1 to TRDJ2; D uncertain. Looked up from germline, CDR1 is TSWWSYY and CDR2 is QGS. The CDR3 contains 15 residues. Here the CDR3 reads CALRELLSLTAQLFF. CDR3 nucleotides: TGTGCTCTTAGGGAACTTTTATCTTTGACAGCACAACTCTTCTTT.

A word on this clone: This probably arose from a read error, given a far larger clone one base away. The sample holds other DNA sequences that translate to the same CDR3. The CDR3 sequence is CACDTVFGLKPGDPSTDKLIF. CDR3 bases: TGTGCCTGTGACACCGTTTTCGGTTTAAAACCTGGGGACCCGTCCACCGATAAACTCATCTTT. The chain is built from TRDV2 and TRDJ1, with D maybe TRDD3 (6 bases). No J gene is reported in TCRdb; it was inferred here by comparing the DNA with germline. The V gene's germline CDR1 is GEAIGNYY and CDR2 EKD. The CDR3 has 21 residues. Trimming stripped 0 bases from V and 1 base from J, with 29 bases between.

About this clone itself: This DNA's translation differs at residue 22 from TCRdb's protein, which comes from a much larger clone; a read error is likely, and the protein shown is translated from the DNA. J is TRDJ1 and V is TRDV1; D tentatively fits TRDD2 or TRDD3 (5 bases each). Germline V lookup: CDR1 TSWWSYY, CDR2 QGS. The CDR3 totals 24 residues. CDR3 DNA: TGTGCTCTTGGGACCCTCCGGAGGGGGGCAATTCCTGTTTCTGTACTGAGTGACACCGATAAACACATCTTT. Translating it yields CALGTLRRGAIPVSVLSDTDKHIF.

A few counts support this clone. TCRdb lists the protein of a much larger clone for this DNA, which differs at residue 6, so this is likely a read error; the protein given here is translated from the DNA itself. This chain joins TRDV1 and TRDJ1, with a weak D call TRDD3 (5 bases). The V and J ends lost 5 bases and 0 bases respectively, with 16 bases between them. Germline-derived CDR1 and CDR2 are TSWWSYY and QGS. The length of the CDR3 is 16 residues. CDR3 region: CALGSQGRKYTDKLIF. The CDR3, as DNA: TGTGCTCTTGGGTCCCAGGGGAGGAAGTACACCGATAAACTCATCTTT.

This clone was detected many times. The chain links TRDV1 to TRDJ1; 8 bases are shared with TRDD2. The J gene, missing from TCRdb, was assigned here through DNA to germline matching. V gave up 1 base and J gave up 1 base; unmatched junction bases: 23. Germline lookup yields CDR1 TSWWSYY and CDR2 QGS. CDR3 length: 22 amino acids. CDR3 amino acids: CALGEPTTPFLSRGFITDKLIF. For the CDR3, the DNA is TGTGCTCTTGGGGAACCTACGACCCCCTTCCTATCAAGGGGATTCATCACCGATAAACTCATCTTT.

The chain combines TRDV1 with TRDJ1, with D possibly called TRDD2 or TRDD3 (5 bases each). The J gene, absent from TCRdb, was called here by matching the DNA to germline. V was shortened by 4 bases and J by 2 bases, with 23 bases between the two germline ends. Germline CDR1 TSWWSYY, CDR2 QGS. This CDR3 comprises 18 residues. The CDR3 spells CALGAPPYVTTGTDKLIF. CDR3 nucleotides: TGTGCTCTTGGGGCCCCGCCCTACGTGACTACTGGAACCGATAAACTCATCTTT.

This clone has at least ten counts. A far bigger clonotype differs at one base, so this is likely a read error. This sample includes further DNA sequences coding for the same CDR3. The chain is built from TRDV2 and TRDJ3, with 9 bases lining up with TRDD3. The CDR3 is made up of 18 amino acids. Germline CDR1 reads GEAIGNYY; CDR2 reads EKD. The CDR3 coding sequence is TGCGCCTGTGACACTATTGGGGGATACTCCTGGGACACCCGACAGATGTTTTTC. It codes for CACDTIGGYSWDTRQMFF.